These 6 T cell receptor beta chains came from one sample sequenced in a study of cytomegalovirus exposure and HLA in healthy donors. The primer mix had 60 Vbeta and 13 Jbeta primers. TCRdb's copy holds only in-frame clones and misses some; the assay was immunoSEQ multiplex PCR. The sample has 100,000 to 150,000 clones, 8.5% to 10% seen once; the top ten hold 4.5% to 5.5%. Sample: PBMCs. The receptors here all came from a man aged 40-55 years in good health and CMV-seronegative.

The CDR3 sequence: CASSPPQGFYEQFF. CDR3 DNA sequence: TGTGCCAGCAGTCCCCCACAGGGGTTTTATGAGCAGTTCTTC. V and J are TRBV28 and TRBJ2-1; 7 nucleotides match TRBD1. Per germline, CDR1 MDHEN and CDR2 SYDVKM. The CDR3 is made up of 14 amino acids. With 5 bases clipped from V and 8 bases from J, the junction kept 9 bases outside the gene matches.

This clone was observed a handful of times. The chain couples TRBV2 to TRBJ2-1, with D perhaps matching TRBD2 (6 bases). With 3 bases removed from V and 10 bases from J, the gap between germline ends came to 10 bases. Germline V gene lookup returns CDR1 SNHLY and CDR2 FYNNEI. This CDR3 has 12 amino acids. For the CDR3, the DNA is TGTGCCAGCAGTGATAGCCTAGCGGAGCAGTTCTTC. Protein: CASSDSLAEQFF.

The chain recombines TRBV9 with TRBJ2-5; 8 nucleotides line up with TRBD1. Germline lookup yields CDR1 SGDLS and CDR2 YYNGEE. The CDR3 sequence is 14 residues long. Trimming at V came to 4 bases and at J to 5 bases, leaving 7 bases not matched to a gene. The CDR3 nucleotides read TGTGCCAGCAGCTATCAGGGGGCGGGGGAGACCCAGTACTTC. As protein: CASSYQGAGETQYF.

This rearrangement joins TRBV10-3 to TRBJ2-2; 8 bases are shared with TRBD1. V lost 6 bases to trimming and J lost 3 bases; unmatched junction nucleotides: 6. The germline CDR1 and CDR2 sequences are ENHRY and SYGVKD. The CDR3 length is 15 residues. The CDR3 is CAIRGTGGDTGELFF. Written as DNA, the CDR3 is TGTGCCATCAGGGGGACAGGCGGGGACACCGGGGAGCTGTTTTTT.

This clone was detected a few times. The V and J genes are TRBV30 and TRBJ2-2, with TRBD1 identical over 12 bases. The CDR3 extends over 14 amino acids. Trimming cost V 4 bases and J 8 bases; bases outside gene matches: 5. In germline, CDR1 is GTSNPN, CDR2 SVGIG (reference sequence). The CDR3 here is CAWTRDRGPGELFF. The CDR3, as DNA: TGTGCCTGGACGCGGGACAGGGGGCCGGGGGAGCTGTTTTTT. The whole variable domain, remainder taken from reference TRBV30 and TRBJ2-2, is SQTIHQWPATLVQPVGSPLSLECTVEGTSNPNLYWYRQAAGRGLQLLFYSVGIGQISSEVPQNLSASRPQDRQFILSSKKLLLSDSGFYLCAWTRDRGPGELFFGEGSRLTVL.

This clone turned up a few times. This chain links TRBV5-1 with TRBJ2-2; D unresolved. Germline V lookup: CDR1 SGHRS, CDR2 YFSETQ. CDR3 size: 14 residues. Deletions cut 4 bases from V and 3 bases from J, with 10 bases between. CDR3 nucleotide sequence: TGCGCCAGCAGCCCCCTTAGTGACACCGGGGAGCTGTTTTTT. It yields the protein CASSPLSDTGELFF.